This is a list of T cell receptor beta chains from one sample in a study of blood T cell repertoires in COVID-19. Here immunoSEQ multiplex PCR was the method, and the copy in TCRdb shows in-frame clones only, minus some. The sample includes fewer than 350,000 clones, 70% to 90% of them seen just once. The sequenced sample consisted of peripheral blood. These receptors came from a woman between 25 and 40 years old who had recovered from COVID-19. Both conserved end residues are trimmed from each CDR3.

>TRBV11-2|TRBJ2-3
ASSPGRAGGRDTQY
>TRBV5-1|TRBJ2-3
ASSPRLAGGTDTQY
>TRBV18|TRBJ2-7
ASSGGSSYEQY
>TRBV19|TRBJ1-2
ASSLRDSTRIYGYT
>TRBV7-2|TRBJ1-1
ASSFGTGGWNTEAF
>TRBV4-1|TRBJ2-2
ASSQFGGRAPGELF
>TRBV5-1|TRBJ1-2
ASNGVRESMGGYT
>TRBV4-1|TRBJ1-5
ASSPGVNQPQH
>TRBV4-1|TRBJ2-1
ASSDFGRKSGEQF
>TRBV12-1|TRBJ2-1
ASSPPGGYNEQF
>TRBV6-4|TRBJ2-1
ASSGRQGAKLPYNEQF
>TRBV6-5|TRBJ2-7
ASRRSDSHSYEQY
>TRBV5-5|TRBJ1-1
ASFREGGQTEAF
>TRBV28|TRBJ1-3
ASSLQSEEAGNTIY
>TRBV27|TRBJ1-1
ASSLVQGQGTEAF
>TRBV28|TRBJ2-3
AIQTGTDTQY
>TRBV27|TRBJ1-3
ASSQLAGGNTIY
>TRBV9|TRBJ2-1
ASSVRGDLQQF